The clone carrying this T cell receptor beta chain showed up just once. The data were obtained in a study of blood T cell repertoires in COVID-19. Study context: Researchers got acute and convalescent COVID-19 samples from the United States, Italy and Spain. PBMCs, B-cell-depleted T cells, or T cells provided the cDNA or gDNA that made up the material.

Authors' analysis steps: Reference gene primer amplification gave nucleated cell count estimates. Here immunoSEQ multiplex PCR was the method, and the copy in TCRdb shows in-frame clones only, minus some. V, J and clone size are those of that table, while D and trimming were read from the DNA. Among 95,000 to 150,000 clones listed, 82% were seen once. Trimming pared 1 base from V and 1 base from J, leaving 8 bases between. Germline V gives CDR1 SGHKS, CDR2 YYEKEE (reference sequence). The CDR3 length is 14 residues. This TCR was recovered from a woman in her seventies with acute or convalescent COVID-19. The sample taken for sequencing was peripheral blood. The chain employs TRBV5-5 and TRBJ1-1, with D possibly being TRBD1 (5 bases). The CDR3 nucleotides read TGTGCCAGCAGCTTGCAGGGTACGAACACTGAAGCTTTCTTT. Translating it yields CASSLQGTNTEAFF.